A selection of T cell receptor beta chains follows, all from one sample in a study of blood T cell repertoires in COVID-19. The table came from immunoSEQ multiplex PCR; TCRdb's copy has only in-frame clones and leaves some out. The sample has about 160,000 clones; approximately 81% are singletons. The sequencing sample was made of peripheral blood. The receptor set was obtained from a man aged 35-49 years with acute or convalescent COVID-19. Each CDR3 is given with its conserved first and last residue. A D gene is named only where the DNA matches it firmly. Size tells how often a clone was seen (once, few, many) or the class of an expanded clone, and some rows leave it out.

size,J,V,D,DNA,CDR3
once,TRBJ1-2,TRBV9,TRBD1,TGTGCCAGCAGCCAAAGTGAGGGGGCATATTATGGCTACACCTTC,CASSQSEGAYYGYTF
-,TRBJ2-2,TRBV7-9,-,TGTGCCAGCAGCTTATTCGGACTTTCGAACACCGGGGAGCTGTTTTTT,CASSLFGLSNTGELFF
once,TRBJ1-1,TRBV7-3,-,TGTGCCAGCAGCCTAATTTCGGGGGCTGAAGCTTTCTTT,CASSLISGAEAFF
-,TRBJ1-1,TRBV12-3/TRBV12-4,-,TGTGCCAGCAGTGTCTCCTACACTGAAGCTTTCTTT,CASSVSYTEAFF
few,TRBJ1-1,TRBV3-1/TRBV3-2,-,TGTGCCAGCAGCCAAAGAGAACTGAACACTGAAGCTTTCTTT,CASSQRELNTEAFF
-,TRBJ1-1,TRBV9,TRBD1,TGTGCCAGCAGCGCCGGGGACAGGGACTTTGAAGCTTTCTTT,CASSAGDRDFEAFF
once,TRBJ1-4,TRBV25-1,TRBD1,TGTGCCAGCAGTGCCACTCTGGGACAGTTTTATGAAAAACTGTTTTTT,CASSATLGQFYEKLFF
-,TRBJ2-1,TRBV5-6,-,TGTGCCAGCAGCTTGGAACAGGGACCGTACAATGAGCAGTTCTTC,CASSLEQGPYNEQFF
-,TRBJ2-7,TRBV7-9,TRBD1,TGTGCCAGCAGCTGGGGACAGGGTAGGACCTACGAGCAGTACTTC,CASSWGQGRTYEQYF
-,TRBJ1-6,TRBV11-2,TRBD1,TGTGCCAGCAGGCGCTCGGACAGGGTCTATAATTCACCCCTCCACTTT,CASRRSDRVYNSPLHF
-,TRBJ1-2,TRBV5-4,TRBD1,TGTGCCAGCAGTTCCGGACAGGGTTATGGCTACACCTTC,CASSSGQGYGYTF
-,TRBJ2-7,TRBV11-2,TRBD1,TGTGCCAGCAGCCGGGACAGGGTTTACGAGCAGTACTTC,CASSRDRVYEQYF
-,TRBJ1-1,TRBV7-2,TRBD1,TGTGCCAGCAGCTTGCACAGGGGGGTCACTGAAGCTTTCTTT,CASSLHRGVTEAFF
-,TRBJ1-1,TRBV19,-,TGTGCCAGTACCTCGGGGGAAATCATGAACACTGAAGCTTTCTTT,CASTSGEIMNTEAFF
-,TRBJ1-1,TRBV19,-,TGTGCCAGTAGCAGAGGACAATACATGAACACTGAAGCTTTCTTT,CASSRGQYMNTEAFF
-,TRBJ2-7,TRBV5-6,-,TGTGCCAGCAGCCAGAATGGAGGCTACGAGCAGTACTTC,CASSQNGGYEQYF
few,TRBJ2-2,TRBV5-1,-,TGCGCCAGCAGCTTGGGTGACTTCGAGATCGGGGAGCTGTTTTTT,CASSLGDFEIGELFF
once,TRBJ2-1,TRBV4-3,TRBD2,TGCGCCAGCAGCCGCGGGGGGGCTACCTACAATGAGCAGTTCTTC,CASSRGGATYNEQFF
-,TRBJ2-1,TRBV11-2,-,TGTGCCAGCAGCCCTACGGGGCGGGGTTCCTACAATGAGCAGTTCTTC,CASSPTGRGSYNEQFF
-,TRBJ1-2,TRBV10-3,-,TGTGCCATCAGGATGACAGGTAGCTATGGCTACACCTTC,CAIRMTGSYGYTF
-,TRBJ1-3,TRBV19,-,TGTGCCAGTAGCATGGACAGTCCCGGAAACACCATATATTTT,CASSMDSPGNTIYF
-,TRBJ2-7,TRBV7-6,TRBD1,TGTGCCAGCAGCTCGGATTTGCGCCGGGACAGGGCCCACGAGCAGTACTTC,CASSSDLRRDRAHEQYF